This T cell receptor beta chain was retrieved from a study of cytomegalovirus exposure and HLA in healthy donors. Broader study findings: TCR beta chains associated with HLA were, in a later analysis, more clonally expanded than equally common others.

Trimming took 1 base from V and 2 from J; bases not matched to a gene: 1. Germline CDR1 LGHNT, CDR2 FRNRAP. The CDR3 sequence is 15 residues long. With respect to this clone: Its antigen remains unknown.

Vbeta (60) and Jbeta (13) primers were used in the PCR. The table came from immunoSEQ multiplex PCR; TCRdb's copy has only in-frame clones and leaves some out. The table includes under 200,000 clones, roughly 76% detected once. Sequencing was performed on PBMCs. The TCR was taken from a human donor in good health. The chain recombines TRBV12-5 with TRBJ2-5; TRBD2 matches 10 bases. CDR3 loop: CASGLGTSGQETQYF. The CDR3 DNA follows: TGTGCTAGTGGTTTGGGGACTAGCGGACAAGAGACCCAGTACTTC.